This T cell receptor beta chain comes out of a study of shared clonotypes between healthy human individuals. Study in general: The composition of the donors was a couple of women and three men aged 18 to 49.

The naive CD8 subset, CD45RO-negative cells positively selected for CCR7, excluded terminally differentiated effector memory CD45RA+ cells. Method: immunoSEQ multiplex PCR; TCRdb's copy keeps in-frame clones and lacks some. The sample lists around 2,000,000 clones; about 92% were seen once. This CDR3 region has 17 residues. The V and J ends lost 0 bases and 0 bases, in that order; junction bases with no gene match: 5. Germline CDR1 and CDR2: SEHNR and FQNEAQ (reference sequence). The clonotype comes from a young man in good health. Some clones in this sample may be carry-over from other donors' samples. The specimen sequenced was naive CD8+ T cells from PBMCs. The genes are TRBV7-9 and TRBJ1-2; 9 nucleotides align to TRBD1. The CDR3 loop reads CASSLALRQGANYGYTF. CDR3 nucleotides: TGTGCCAGCAGCTTAGCGCTAAGACAGGGGGCTAACTATGGCTACACCTTC.